What follows are 17 T cell receptor beta chains derived from one specimen sequenced in a study of T cell responses to AZD1222 COVID-19 vaccine. TCRdb's table, derived via immunoSEQ multiplex PCR, lists solely in-frame clones and lacks some. The table records tens of thousands of clones, about 70% of them present only once. Here the sequenced sample was peripheral blood, taken on day 0 of AZD1222 vaccination. The receptors were sampled from an adult in good health.

The J gene is TRBJ2-1, the V gene TRBV27, with unresolved D. Germline-derived CDR1 and CDR2 are MNHEY and SMNVEV (reference sequence). V was clipped by 4 bases and J by 10 bases, with 8 bases between them. The CDR3 is 11 amino acids. DNA for the CDR3: TGTGCCAGCAGTTCCGGGCGGGAGCAGTTCTTC. Translation: CASSSGREQFF.

V usage is TRBV19 and J usage is TRBJ1-5, with 8 bases identical to TRBD1. Germline-derived CDR1 and CDR2 are LNHDA and SQIVND (reference sequence). The trim removed 4 bases at V and 0 bases at J, leaving 8 bases unmatched. The CDR3 is 17 residues long. The CDR3 loop reads CASSTSGTGYSNQPQHF. CDR3 coding DNA: TGTGCCAGTAGTACCTCCGGGACAGGTTATAGCAATCAGCCCCAGCATTTT.

V and J are TRBV9 and TRBJ1-5, with a weak D call TRBD1 (5 bases). CDR1 is SGDLS and CDR2 is YYNGEE in the germline V gene. This CDR3 comprises 14 residues. Trimming removed 0 bases from V and 3 bases from J, with 7 bases in between. CDR3 DNA sequence: TGTGCCAGCAGCGTAGATGGGGCCAATCAGCCCCAGCATTTT. Residues: CASSVDGANQPQHF.

V gene TRBV27 combines with J gene TRBJ2-1; D perhaps matches TRBD2 (7 bases). The V end lost 5 bases, the J end lost 4 bases, and 12 bases lay between the germline ends. The CDR3 has 14 residues. Germline-derived CDR1 and CDR2 are MNHEY and SMNVEV (reference sequence). The CDR3 protein is CASSRGGVYNEQFF. CDR3 nucleotide sequence: TGTGCCAGCAGTCGAGGGGGGGTGTACAATGAGCAGTTCTTC.

The chain has TRBV12-5 and TRBJ1-2; D remains unclear. The germline gives CDR1 LGHNT, CDR2 FRNRAP. CDR3 length equals 12 residues. The V end lost 7 bases, the J end lost 8 bases, and 14 bases lay between the germline ends. CDR3 nucleotide sequence: TGTGCTAGTGCCTACCAAGAGGAAGGCTACACCTTC. This codes for CASAYQEEGYTF.

This clone was counted between two and nine times. The V and J genes are TRBV7-2 and TRBJ1-1; perhaps TRBD1 as D (5 bases). The V end lost 5 bases, the J end lost 7 bases, and 11 bases lay between the germline ends. CDR1 and CDR2 (germline): SGHTA, FQGNSA. The CDR3 length is 12 residues. The CDR3 nucleotides read TGTGCCAGCAGCCACCGGGGACTTGAAGCTTTCTTT. The encoded protein is CASSHRGLEAFF.

The chain combines TRBV2 with TRBJ1-5; 9 bases fit TRBD1. Germline V gene sequence: CDR1 SNHLY, CDR2 FYNNEI. V was clipped by 6 bases and J by 7 bases; unmatched bases: 16. The CDR3 contains 17 residues. The CDR3: CASSAGQGPIERQPQHF. In nucleotides, the CDR3 is TGTGCCAGCAGCGCGGGACAGGGTCCTATAGAAAGGCAGCCCCAGCATTTT.

The chain uses TRBV4-3 and TRBJ2-1; 9 bases match TRBD2. Germline trimming cut 0 bases from V and 9 bases from J; bases unmatched to any gene: 9. Germline CDR1 LGHNA, CDR2 YSLEER. This CDR3 contains 16 residues. The CDR3 loop is CASSQDSGGGAGEQFF. In nucleotides, the CDR3 is TGCGCCAGCAGCCAAGATTCCGGCGGGGGGGCGGGTGAGCAGTTCTTC.

The rearrangement links TRBV11-2 to TRBJ1-1; D unclear. The ends were cut back, 0 bases at V and 10 bases at J, with 9 bases in the middle. CDR3 size: 12 residues. CDR1 SGHAT and CDR2 FQNNGV come from the germline V gene. The CDR3 nucleotides read TGTGCCAGCAGCTTAGACAGGTTGGGAGCTTTCTTT. This encodes CASSLDRLGAFF.

J is TRBJ1-2 and V is TRBV12-3 or TRBV12-4, with a possible D match to TRBD1 (5 bases). The CDR3 consists of 11 residues. V was cut by 4 bases and J by 8 bases, with 8 bases left in between. DNA of the CDR3: TGTGCCAGCAGTTATGGGGCCGGCTACACCTTC. Its protein is CASSYGAGYTF.

Concerning this clone itself: Additional DNA sequences in this sample encode the identical CDR3. The J gene is TRBJ1-5, the V gene TRBV28, with D hard to call. This CDR3 is built from 14 residues. CDR1 is MDHEN and CDR2 is SYDVKM in the germline V gene. V shed 3 bases and J shed 4 bases, with 10 bases lying between them. The CDR3 loop is CASSFPGSNQPQHF. The CDR3, as DNA: TGTGCCAGCAGTTTCCCGGGGTCTAATCAGCCCCAGCATTTT. Full variable domain (outside the CDR3, taken from reference TRBV28 and TRBJ1-5): DVKVTQSSRYLVKRTGEKVFLECVQDMDHENMFWYRQDPGLGLRLIYFSYDVKMKEKGDIPEGYSVSREKKERFSLILESASTNQTSMYLCASSFPGSNQPQHFGDGTRLSIL.

The chain has TRBV14 and TRBJ2-7; perhaps TRBD2 as D (7 bases). The germline V gene encodes CDR1 SGHDN and CDR2 FVKESK. V was pared by 7 bases and J by 0 bases, with 13 bases between. The CDR3 extends over 14 amino acids. CDR3 amino acids: CASTGGPLSYEQYF. In nucleotides, the CDR3 is TGTGCCAGCACCGGGGGGCCTCTCTCCTACGAGCAGTACTTC.

This chain joins TRBV5-3 and TRBJ2-1; 7 nucleotides align to TRBD1. TRBV5-3 is treated as an ORF (open reading frame) with a function not yet certain. Unmatched junction bases numbered 5, after V lost 0 bases and J lost 5 bases. The CDR3 is 15 residues long. The CDR3 reads CARSLELGTDNEQFF. DNA of the CDR3: TGTGCCAGAAGCTTGGAACTTGGGACAGACAATGAGCAGTTCTTC.

The chain is built from TRBV14 and TRBJ1-3; a possible D gene is TRBD1 (5 bases). Trimming left V 4 bases short and J 6 bases short, with 16 bases between. The CDR3 loop spans 15 amino acids. Looked up from germline, CDR1 is SGHDN and CDR2 is FVKESK. CDR3 in DNA: TGTGCCAGCAGCCGTCAGGGAGTATTGACAAACACCATATATTTT. This codes for CASSRQGVLTNTIYF.

The chain recombines TRBV2 with TRBJ1-6, with a tentative D call TRBD1 (5 bases). Trimming cost V 6 bases and J 5 bases, with 14 bases left between them. Germline loops: CDR1 SNHLY, CDR2 FYNNEI. The CDR3 sequence is 15 residues long. CDR3 region: CASSLEGSDNSPLHF. CDR3 nucleotide sequence: TGTGCCAGCAGCCTAGAGGGGAGTGATAATTCACCCCTCCACTTT.

The rearrangement links TRBV19 to TRBJ2-2, with D tentatively TRBD1 (5 bases). Trimming stripped 5 bases from V and 0 bases from J, with 16 bases between. This CDR3 has 17 amino acids. Germline V gives CDR1 LNHDA, CDR2 SQIVND (reference sequence). DNA for the CDR3: TGTGCCAGTAGTGGGGCTAAACAACGGACGAACACCGGGGAGCTGTTTTTT. Translating gives CASSGAKQRTNTGELFF.

The V gene is TRBV19, the J gene TRBJ1-2; the D gene is possibly TRBD1 (5 bases). CDR1 LNHDA and CDR2 SQIVND come from the germline V gene (reference sequence). V was shortened by 6 bases and J by 4 bases, with 12 bases between the two germline ends. The CDR3 is made up of 13 amino acids. CDR3 nucleotide sequence: TGTGCCAGTAGCGACCGTCAGGGCTATGGCTACACCTTC. It encodes CASSDRQGYGYTF.